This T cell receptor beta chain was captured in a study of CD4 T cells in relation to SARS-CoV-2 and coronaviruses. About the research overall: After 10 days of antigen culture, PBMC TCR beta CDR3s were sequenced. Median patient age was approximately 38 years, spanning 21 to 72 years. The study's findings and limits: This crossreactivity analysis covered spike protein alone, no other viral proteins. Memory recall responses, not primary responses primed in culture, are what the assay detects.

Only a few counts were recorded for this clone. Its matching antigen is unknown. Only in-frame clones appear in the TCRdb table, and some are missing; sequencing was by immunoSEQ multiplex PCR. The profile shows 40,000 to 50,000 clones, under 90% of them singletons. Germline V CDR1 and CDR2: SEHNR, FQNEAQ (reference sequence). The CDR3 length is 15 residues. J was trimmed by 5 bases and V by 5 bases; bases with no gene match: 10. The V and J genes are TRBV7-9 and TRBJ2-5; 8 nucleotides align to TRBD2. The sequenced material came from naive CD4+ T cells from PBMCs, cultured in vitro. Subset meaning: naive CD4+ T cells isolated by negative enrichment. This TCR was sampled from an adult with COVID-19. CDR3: CASSPGLAEVETQYF. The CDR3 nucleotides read TGTGCCAGCAGCCCAGGACTAGCAGAAGTTGAGACCCAGTACTTC.